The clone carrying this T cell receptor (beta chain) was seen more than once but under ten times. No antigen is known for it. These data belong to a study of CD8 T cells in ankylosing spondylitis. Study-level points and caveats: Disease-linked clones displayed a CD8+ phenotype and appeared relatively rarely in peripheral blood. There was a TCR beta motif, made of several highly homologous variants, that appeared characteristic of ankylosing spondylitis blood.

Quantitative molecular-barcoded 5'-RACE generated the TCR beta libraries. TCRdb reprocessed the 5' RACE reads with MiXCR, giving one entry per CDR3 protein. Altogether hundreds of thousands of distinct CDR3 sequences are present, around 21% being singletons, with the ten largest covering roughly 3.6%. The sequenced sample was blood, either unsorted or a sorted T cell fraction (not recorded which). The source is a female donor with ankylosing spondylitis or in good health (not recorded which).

The CDR3 DNA is TGTGCCAGCAGTTGGATTAGTCCGGGACAGGGGGAATACGAGCAGTACTTC. Translating it yields CASSWISPGQGEYEQYF. This chain uses TRBV27 with TRBJ2-7; 11 bases are shared with TRBD1. The J segment lost 4 bases and the V segment lost 4 bases, leaving 12 bases of the junction unmatched. The germline gives CDR1 MNHEY, CDR2 SMNVEV (reference sequence). The CDR3 length is 17 residues.